These 10 T cell receptor beta chains were sequenced from one sample in a study of shared clonotypes between healthy human individuals. Only in-frame clones appear in the TCRdb table, and some are missing; sequencing was by immunoSEQ multiplex PCR. This sample carries fewer than 3 million clones, roughly 92% of them seen once, and the ten largest clones take around 0.4%. Sequencing was carried out using naive CD4+ T cells from PBMCs. Sample subset: CD45RA+ positively selected. These receptors were obtained from a man between 18 and 29 years old in good health. Some clones in this sample may be carry-over from other donors' samples.

The sample holds one count of this clone. The V call is TRBV28, the J call TRBJ1-1; the D is unclear. This CDR3 region has 13 residues. Germline-derived CDR1 and CDR2 are MDHEN and SYDVKM. V dropped 2 bases and J dropped 6 bases, with 10 bases sitting between them. CDR3 region: CASSLSFPPEAFF. CDR3 bases: TGTGCCAGCAGTTTAAGTTTCCCACCTGAAGCTTTCTTT.

The chain uses TRBV5-1 and TRBJ2-7; 14 nucleotides match TRBD2. The CDR3 spans 16 residues. The ends lost 4 bases at V and 4 bases at J; junction bases unmatched: 7. Germline values: CDR1 SGHRS, CDR2 YFSETQ. DNA of the CDR3: TGCGCCAGCAGCGGGGGACTAGCGGGAGCGGCATACGAGCAGTACTTC. Protein product: CASSGGLAGAAYEQYF.

Remarks on this clone: This specimen includes other DNA sequences encoding the same CDR3. V is TRBV20-1 and J is TRBJ2-7, with 9 bases that match TRBD1. This CDR3 spans 11 amino acids. Trimming at V came to 6 bases and at J to 7 bases, leaving 4 bases not matched to a gene. Per germline, CDR1 DFQATT and CDR2 SNEGSKA (reference sequence). CDR3 loop: CSADRGREQYF. Here the CDR3 DNA reads TGCAGTGCGGACAGGGGTAGGGAGCAGTACTTC.

The V call is TRBV18, the J call TRBJ2-4; D remains unclear. V lost 3 bases and J lost 8, with 17 bases in between. The CDR3 covers 15 residues. The germline CDR1 and CDR2 sequences are KGHSH and LQKENI. For the CDR3, the DNA is TGTGCCAGCTCACCGGCCGGCCCCCCCGCAGACATTCAGTACTTC. Its protein is CASSPAGPPADIQYF. The full variable domain, in which reference TRBV18 and TRBJ2-4 provide the parts outside the CDR3, is NAGVMQNPRHLVRRRGQEARLRCSPMKGHSHVYWYRQLPEEGLKFMVYLQKENIIDESGMPKERFSAEFPKEGPSILRIQQVVRGDSAAYFCASSPAGPPADIQYFGAGTRLSVL.

This chain joins TRBV5-4 and TRBJ2-7, with D tentatively TRBD2 (6 bases). V lost 0 bases and J 7 bases, leaving 14 bases between the germline ends. The CDR3 extends over 14 amino acids. Germline V gives CDR1 SGHNT, CDR2 YYREEE (reference sequence). The CDR3 DNA sequence: TGTGCCAGCAGCTTGGCGACTAGTAGTTGGGAGCAGTACTTC. It translates to CASSLATSSWEQYF.

As concerns this clone: Mismatch with germline at one junction end may stem from a read error. For the CDR3, the DNA is TGTGCCAGCAGTCAGAGGACAGGGATAGGAACCGCCTTC. As protein: CASSQRTGIGTAF. The chain recombines TRBV6-1 with TRBJ1-2, with TRBD1 identical over 8 bases. This CDR3 has 13 amino acids. CDR1 is MNHNS, CDR2 SASEGT, per germline.

The chain is built from TRBV7-3 and TRBJ2-5; 9 bases are a match to TRBD1. This CDR3 region has 14 residues. V lost 5 bases to trimming and J lost 5 bases; unmatched junction nucleotides: 6. Germline CDR1 and CDR2: SGHTA and FQGTGA. CDR3 sequence (DNA): TGTGCCAGCAGCGCCAACAGGGGGCTGGAGACCCAGTACTTC. Its translation: CASSANRGLETQYF.

The chain is built from TRBV7-9 and TRBJ2-3; 8 nucleotides agree with TRBD1. V dropped 0 bases and J dropped 4; count of bases not matched to a gene: 3. CDR3 length: 15 residues. Germline loops: CDR1 SEHNR, CDR2 FQNEAQ (reference sequence). CDR3 in DNA: TGTGCCAGCAGCTTAGCCACAGGGGGTGCAGATACGCAGTATTTT. Protein product: CASSLATGGADTQYF.

The chain couples TRBV28 to TRBJ1-2, with 8 nucleotides matching TRBD1. V lost 5 bases and J lost 4; bases outside the gene matches: 9. The germline CDR1 and CDR2 sequences are MDHEN and SYDVKM. CDR3 size: 15 residues. Here the CDR3 reads CASSLSGGAGYGYTF. In DNA form, the CDR3 reads TGTGCCAGCAGTCTATCAGGGGGCGCGGGCTATGGCTACACCTTC.

V usage is TRBV28 and J usage is TRBJ1-2, with no clear D. V dropped 5 bases and J dropped 7 bases, with 17 bases sitting between them. Germline V gene data show CDR1 as MDHEN and CDR2 as SYDVKM. CDR3 size: 14 residues. CDR3 DNA: TGTGCCAGCAGTGGCGTCAATCGAGCTGGTGGCTACACCTTC. Translation gives CASSGVNRAGGYTF.